Below, 10 T cell receptor beta chains from the same sample are listed, as sequenced in a study of CD4+ T cells in melanoma. The table came from immunoSEQ multiplex PCR; TCRdb's copy has only in-frame clones and leaves some out. The table lists more than 110,000 clones, 80% to 95% of them singletons, with approximately 1.4% in the top ten. These TCRs come from a human donor with melanoma.

This clone was observed once. The chain combines TRBV7-8 with TRBJ2-5; maybe TRBD1 (6 bases). This CDR3 is 16 amino acids long. V lost 4 bases to trimming and J lost 4 bases, with 19 bases between them. Germline assignment: CDR1 SGHVS and CDR2 FQNEAQ. The chain's CDR3 is CASSSSGRTEAETQYF. CDR3 in DNA: TGTGCCAGCAGCTCGTCGGGACGGACAGAGGCAGAGACCCAGTACTTC. Looking up the rest from reference TRBV7-8 and TRBJ2-5 gives the full variable domain: GAGVSQSPRYKVAKRGQDVALRCDPISGHVSLFWYQQALGQGPEFLTYFQNEAQLDKSGLPSDRFFAERPEGSVSTLKIQRTQQEDSAVYLCASSSSGRTEAETQYFGPGTRLLVL.

The rearrangement links TRBV2 to TRBJ1-1; 9 nucleotides agree with TRBD1. CDR1 is SNHLY, CDR2 FYNNEI, per germline. The CDR3 totals 14 residues. V was clipped by 5 bases and J by 4 bases; unmatched bases: 5. Here the CDR3 reads CASSRQGVTTEAFF. Written as DNA, the CDR3 is TGTGCCAGCAGTAGACAGGGGGTTACCACTGAAGCTTTCTTT.

This chain connects TRBV5-6 to TRBJ1-2; 9 bases align to TRBD1. Trimming at V came to 3 bases and at J to 7 bases, leaving 10 bases not matched to a gene. The CDR3 covers 15 residues. CDR1 SGHDT and CDR2 YYEEEE come from the germline V gene. CDR3 DNA sequence: TGTGCCAGCAGCTATCGGGACAGGGTTGGAGTTGGCTACACCTTC. Translating gives CASSYRDRVGVGYTF.

This clone came up once. The chain uses TRBV5-4 and TRBJ1-1, with D uncertain. Germline loops: CDR1 SGHNT, CDR2 YYREEE (reference sequence). This CDR3 spans 15 amino acids. Deletions cut 1 base from V and 1 base from J, with 11 bases between. CDR3 residues: CASSLPGKRNTEAFF. The DNA for the CDR3 is TGTGCCAGCAGCTTGCCGGGGAAACGGAACACTGAAGCTTTCTTT.

CDR3 coding DNA: TGTGCCAGCTCACGGGACATGTACGAGCAGTACTTC. It is translated as CASSRDMYEQYF. This chain uses TRBV18 with TRBJ2-7; tentative D call: TRBD1 (6 bases). The CDR3 runs 12 residues. The V end lost 4 bases, the J end lost 4 bases, and 8 bases lay between the germline ends. Looked up from germline, CDR1 is KGHSH and CDR2 is LQKENI.

The chain combines TRBV19 with TRBJ2-7; D unclear. In germline, CDR1 is LNHDA, CDR2 SQIVND (reference sequence). V was trimmed by 7 bases and J by 1 base, leaving 14 bases between them. This CDR3 contains 14 residues. DNA of the CDR3: TGTGCCAGTAATCATAGGCTAGGATCCTACGAGCAGTACTTC. Its protein product is CASNHRLGSYEQYF. Based on the CDR3 plus reference TRBV19 and TRBJ2-7, the full variable domain is DGGITQSPKYLFRKEGQNVTLSCEQNLNHDAMYWYRQDPGQGLRLIYYSQIVNDFQKGDIAEGYSVSREKKESFPLTVTSAQKNPTAFYLCASNHRLGSYEQYFGPGTRLTVT.

This rearrangement joins TRBV2 to TRBJ2-1; TRBD1 aligns across 7 bases. The V gene end was trimmed by 5 bases and the J gene end by 7 bases; junction bases not matched to a gene: 8. This CDR3 is built from 14 residues. Germline values: CDR1 SNHLY, CDR2 FYNNEI. In nucleotides, the CDR3 is TGTGCCAGCAGTCAGTACCGGGACAGTAATGAGCAGTTCTTC. It translates to CASSQYRDSNEQFF. Full variable domain (missing parts from reference TRBV2 and TRBJ2-1): EPEVTQTPSHQVTQMGQEVILRCVPISNHLYFYWYRQILGQKVEFLVSFYNNEISEKSEIFDDQFSVERPDGSNFTLKIRSTKLEDSAMYFCASSQYRDSNEQFFGPGTRLTVL.

The chain is built from TRBV13 and TRBJ1-1; D is possibly TRBD1 (6 bases). Trimming left V 5 bases short and J 1 base short, with 11 bases between. The CDR3 runs 14 residues. The germline CDR1 and CDR2 sequences are PRHDT and FYEKMQ (reference sequence). The CDR3, as DNA: TGTGCCAGCAGCAAGAAGGGGGGGAACACTGAAGCTTTCTTT. Translating it yields CASSKKGGNTEAFF.

V gene TRBV29-1 combines with J gene TRBJ2-1; D possibly uses TRBD1 or TRBD2 (5 bases each). The CDR3 loop spans 15 amino acids. V lost 5 bases and J lost 1, with 15 bases in between. The germline gives CDR1 SQVTM, CDR2 ANQGSEA. CDR3 in DNA: TGCAGCGTTCCGACTGGGACGGGGTCCTACAATGAGCAGTTCTTC. Its translation is CSVPTGTGSYNEQFF.

This chain connects TRBV19 to TRBJ1-5; possibly TRBD1 for D (6 bases). Germline loops: CDR1 LNHDA, CDR2 SQIVND (reference sequence). V was clipped by 2 bases and J by 5 bases, with 16 bases between them. This CDR3 spans 16 amino acids. In DNA form, the CDR3 reads TGTGCCAGTAGTATATATAACAGGGACACCTATCAGCCCCAGCATTTT. Its translation is CASSIYNRDTYQPQHF.